This T cell receptor (beta chain) is from a study of blood T cell repertoires in COVID-19. Study information: T cells, B-cell-depleted T cells, or PBMCs supplied cDNA or gDNA.

Sequencing was performed with immunoSEQ multiplex PCR; in TCRdb, only in-frame clones are kept and a portion is missing. The sample consists of around 140,000 clones, roughly four fifths of them appearing once. The V gene lost 0 bases and the J gene lost 11 bases, with 18 bases spanning the gap. This CDR3 region has 15 residues. Germline lookup yields CDR1 MNHEY and CDR2 SVGAGI. The sequencing input was peripheral blood. This TCR was recovered from a human donor with acute or convalescent COVID-19. The donor label of this sample is uncertain. The chain couples TRBV6-5 to TRBJ2-3, with D tentatively TRBD2 (5 bases). CDR3 region: CASSYSRGSSRRQYF. CDR3 nucleotide sequence: TGTGCCAGCAGTTACTCGAGAGGGAGTTCTAGGAGGCAGTATTTT.